The source of this TCR beta chain is a study of naive and memory T cell subsets. Study-level points and caveats: The RNA method is potentially sensitive to activation and differentiation changes.

A UMI-containing oligonucleotide was joined by 3' ligation to the TCR cDNA template. With V trimmed by 3 bases and J by 4 bases, 9 bases remained unmatched. The germline V gene encodes CDR1 SQVTM and CDR2 ANQGSEA. This CDR3 spans 17 amino acids. In the case of this clonotype: What it binds is unknown.

The SP2 primer and nested alpha and beta constant region primers amplified ligated cDNA in four rounds. In TCRdb, the 5' RACE reads were re-called with MiXCR into one record per CDR3 protein. The sample includes tens of thousands of distinct CDR3 sequences, 4% to 5% of them seen just once. The sequence was collected from a female donor in good health. The gene calls are TRBV29-1 and TRBJ2-2; 12 nucleotides align to TRBD2. In DNA, the CDR3 is TGCAGCGTTGAGGGTCTAGCGGGAGGGTTGAGCACCGGGGAGCTGTTTTTT. Its translation is CSVEGLAGGLSTGELFF.